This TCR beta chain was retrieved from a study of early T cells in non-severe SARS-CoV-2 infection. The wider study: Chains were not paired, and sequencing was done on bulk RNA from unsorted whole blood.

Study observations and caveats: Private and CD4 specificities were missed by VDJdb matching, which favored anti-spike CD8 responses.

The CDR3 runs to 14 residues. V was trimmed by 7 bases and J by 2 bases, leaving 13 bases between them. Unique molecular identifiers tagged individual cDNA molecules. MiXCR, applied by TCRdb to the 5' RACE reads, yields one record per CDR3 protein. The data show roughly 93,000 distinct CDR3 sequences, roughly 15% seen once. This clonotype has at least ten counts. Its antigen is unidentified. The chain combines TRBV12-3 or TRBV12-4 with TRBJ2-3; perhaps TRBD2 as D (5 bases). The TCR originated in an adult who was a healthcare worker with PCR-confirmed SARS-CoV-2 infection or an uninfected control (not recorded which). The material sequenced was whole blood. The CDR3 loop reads CASTSGVFTDTQYF. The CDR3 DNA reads TGTGCCAGCACCTCCGGGGTTTTCACAGATACGCAGTATTTT.